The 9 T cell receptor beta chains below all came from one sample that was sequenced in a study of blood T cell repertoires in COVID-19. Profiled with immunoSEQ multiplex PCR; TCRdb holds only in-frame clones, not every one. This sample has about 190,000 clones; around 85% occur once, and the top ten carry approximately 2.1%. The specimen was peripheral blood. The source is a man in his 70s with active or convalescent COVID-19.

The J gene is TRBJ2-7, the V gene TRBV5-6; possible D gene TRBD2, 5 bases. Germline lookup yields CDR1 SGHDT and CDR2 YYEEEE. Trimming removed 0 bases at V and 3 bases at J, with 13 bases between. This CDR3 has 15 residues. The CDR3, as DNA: TGTGCCAGCAGCTTGGCCTCAGTCCGGGGCTACGAGCAGTACTTC. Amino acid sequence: CASSLASVRGYEQYF.

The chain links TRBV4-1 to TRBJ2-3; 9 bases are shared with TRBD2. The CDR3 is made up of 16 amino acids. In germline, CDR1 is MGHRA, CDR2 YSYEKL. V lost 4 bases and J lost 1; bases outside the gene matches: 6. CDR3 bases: TGCGCCAGCAGCCCCCTAGCGGGACGAGGCACAGATACGCAGTATTTT. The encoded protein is CASSPLAGRGTDTQYF.

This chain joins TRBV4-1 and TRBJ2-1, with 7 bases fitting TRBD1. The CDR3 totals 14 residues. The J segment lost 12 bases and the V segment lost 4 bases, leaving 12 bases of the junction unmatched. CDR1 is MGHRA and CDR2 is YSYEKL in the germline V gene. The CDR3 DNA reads TGCGCCAGCAGCCCAGGACAGGACCAACGGGGGCAGTTCTTC. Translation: CASSPGQDQRGQFF.

CDR3 sequence: CASSPWTSGSSNEQFF. Here the CDR3 DNA reads TGTGCCAGCAGTCCATGGACTAGCGGGAGCTCAAATGAGCAGTTCTTC. V is TRBV27 and J is TRBJ2-1, with 13 bases aligning to TRBD2. V lost 5 bases and J lost 7; bases outside the gene matches: 8. Germline V gives CDR1 MNHEY, CDR2 SMNVEV (reference sequence). This CDR3 region has 16 residues.

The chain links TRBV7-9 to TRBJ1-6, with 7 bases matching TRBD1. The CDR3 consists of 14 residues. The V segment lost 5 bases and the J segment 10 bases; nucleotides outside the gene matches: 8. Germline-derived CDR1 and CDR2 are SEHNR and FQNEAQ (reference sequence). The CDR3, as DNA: TGTGCCAGCAGCCCAACAGGGGTGGTATCACCCCTCCACTTT. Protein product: CASSPTGVVSPLHF.

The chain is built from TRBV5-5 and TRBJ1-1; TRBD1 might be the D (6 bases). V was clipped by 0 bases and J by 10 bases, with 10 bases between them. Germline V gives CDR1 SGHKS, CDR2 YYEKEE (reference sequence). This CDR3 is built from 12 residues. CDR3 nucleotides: TGTGCCAGCAGCTTGGTCGCAGGGGCAGCTTTCTTT. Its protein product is CASSLVAGAAFF.

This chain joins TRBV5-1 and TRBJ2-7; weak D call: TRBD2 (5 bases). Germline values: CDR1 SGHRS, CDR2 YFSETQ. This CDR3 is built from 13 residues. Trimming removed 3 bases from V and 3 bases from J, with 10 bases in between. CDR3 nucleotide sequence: TGCGCCAGCAGCTCCGGGGTGTTCTACGAGCAGTACTTC. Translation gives CASSSGVFYEQYF. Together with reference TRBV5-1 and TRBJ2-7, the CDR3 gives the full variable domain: KAGVTQTPRYLIKTRGQQVTLSCSPISGHRSVSWYQQTPGQGLQFLFEYFSETQRNKGNFPGRFSGRQFSNSRSEMNVSTLELGDSALYLCASSSGVFYEQYFGPGTRLTVT.

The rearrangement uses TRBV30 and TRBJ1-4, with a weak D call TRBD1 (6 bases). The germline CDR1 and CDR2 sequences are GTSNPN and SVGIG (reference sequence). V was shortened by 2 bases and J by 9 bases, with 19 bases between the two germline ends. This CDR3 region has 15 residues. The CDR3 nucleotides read TGTGCCTGGAGTACGGGGGGCAAGAATAGGAAAAAACTGTTTTTT. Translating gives CAWSTGGKNRKKLFF.

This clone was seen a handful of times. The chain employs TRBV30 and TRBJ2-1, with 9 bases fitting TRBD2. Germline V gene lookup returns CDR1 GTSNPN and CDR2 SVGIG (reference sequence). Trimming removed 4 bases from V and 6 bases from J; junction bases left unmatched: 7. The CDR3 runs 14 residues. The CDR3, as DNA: TGTGCCTGGACCCGCGGGGGGGCCGGCAATGAGCAGTTCTTC. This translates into CAWTRGGAGNEQFF.